The present T cell receptor (beta chain) was sequenced within a study of response to subunit inactivated influenza vaccine (dated by TCRdb to the late 2010s). Background on the whole study: Deep quantitative profiling of the T cell receptor repertoire was used in the study to follow responses to a trivalent subunit inactivated influenza vaccine.

As to this clonotype: Its antigen is still unknown. No per-base quality is available; no much larger clone lies one base away.

The method was RT-PCR. TCRdb names Illumina HiSeq 2500 as the instrument used. TCRdb cleaned the public reads at Q25 with fastp, built clones with MiXCR and kept in-frame beta chains. Rows with a matching CDR3 protein are joined into one entry that keeps the most common DNA and genes. The sample records 600,000 to 850,000 distinct CDR3 sequences, 14% of which are singletons. The ten largest clones add up to 7.6% of the sample. On the study overall, not on this receptor specifically: According to the authors, only a limited number of new T cells may be recruited by each seasonal influenza vaccination.

The receptor was isolated from a man aged 50 to 59 who received an inactivated influenza vaccine. Donor details come from another sample of the same person, matched by shared clones. Source: PBMCs from blood, taken approximately 15 days before vaccination.

The CDR3 region: CASSAITSGHYYNEQFF. Read as DNA, the sequence is TGTGCCAGCAGTGCGATAACTAGCGGGCACTACTACAATGAGCAGTTCTTC. This chain joins TRBV6-1 to TRBJ2-1, and 9 bases in between align with TRBD2. The CDR3 runs 17 amino acids, cysteine and phenylalanine included. Only the CDR3 portion is preserved as DNA: 51 bases, with reading frame beginning at the first base. The germline V gene specifies MNHNS as CDR1 and SASEGT as CDR2. Unmatched junction bases come to 10, with V trimmed by 4 bases and J by 3 bases.